This T cell receptor (beta chain) was sequenced during a study of T-cell reconstitution after alpha-beta-depleted transplantation in children. Unique molecular identifiers were incorporated into the prepared TCRbeta library. Via MiXCR, TCRdb re-called the PCR reads, giving one row per CDR3 protein. The sample has 450,000 to 500,000 distinct CDR3 sequences; around 12% are singletons. CDR1 and CDR2 from the germline V gene are LGHDT and YNNKEL (reference sequence). The CDR3 extends over 15 amino acids. The ends were cut back, 5 bases at V and 0 bases at J, with 14 bases in the middle. This rearrangement joins TRBV3-1 to TRBJ2-7; no clear D. This sequence originates from a human donor who donated a stem cell graft to a child with combined immunodeficiency. The sample here was PBMCs from the stem cell graft donor, taken from the stem cell graft. DNA of the CDR3: TGTGCCAGCAGCTTCGCTCGGAACCCCTCCTACGAGCAGTACTTC. Translating gives CASSFARNPSYEQYF.